Following are 32 T cell receptor beta chains from one sample sequenced in a study of cytomegalovirus exposure and HLA in healthy donors. Use of 60 Vbeta and 13 Jbeta primers characterized the PCR. The data were produced by immunoSEQ multiplex PCR, yet TCRdb's version contains in-frame clones alone and is incomplete. The top ten hold 6.3% of the sample, which has 120,000 or so clones, nearly 80% seen once. The specimen was PBMCs. The receptors derive from a woman in her thirties or forties in good health and CMV-seronegative.

V is TRBV2 and J is TRBJ1-1, with 10 bases aligning to TRBD1. The CDR3 extends over 18 amino acids. The V gene's germline CDR1 is SNHLY and CDR2 FYNNEI. J gave up 1 base and V 3 bases, and 11 bases lay outside the gene matches. The CDR3 here is CASSDPPTGGAKNTEAFF. The CDR3 DNA follows: TGTGCCAGCAGTGACCCCCCGACAGGGGGCGCGAAGAACACTGAAGCTTTCTTT.

V and J are TRBV5-8 and TRBJ2-2; TRBD1 matches at 7 bases. The length of the CDR3 is 15 residues. Looked up from germline, CDR1 is SGHTS and CDR2 is YDEGEE. V was clipped by 2 bases and J by 5 bases; unmatched bases: 6. The CDR3 reads CASSLWSGGTGELFF. CDR3 sequence (DNA): TGTGCCAGCAGCTTATGGTCAGGGGGAACCGGGGAGCTGTTTTTT.

The CDR3 coding sequence is TGTGCCAGCAGTGCACTAGCGGGAGGATACGATGAGCAGTTCTTC. Its translation: CASSALAGGYDEQFF. The chain carries TRBV6-1 and TRBJ2-1, with 12 bases matching TRBD2. The CDR3 runs to 15 residues. V trimming: 4 bases; J trimming: 8 bases; junction bases outside the gene matches: 6. Germline V gene data show CDR1 as MNHNS and CDR2 as SASEGT.

The genes are TRBV4-1 and TRBJ2-2; the D gene is possibly TRBD2 (5 bases). Trimming removed 2 bases at V and 4 bases at J, with 8 bases between. CDR3 size: 14 residues. In germline, CDR1 is MGHRA, CDR2 YSYEKL. CDR3 loop: CASSQTLVTGELFF. The CDR3 DNA reads as TGCGCCAGCAGCCAAACACTAGTCACCGGGGAGCTGTTTTTT.

The chain couples TRBV5-1 to TRBJ1-1; D call uncertain. Germline loops: CDR1 SGHRS, CDR2 YFSETQ. Trimming took 0 bases from V and 9 from J, leaving 15 bases between them. This CDR3 comprises 14 residues. The CDR3 DNA follows: TGCGCCAGCAGCTTGGAAAGGGAGGGAGACCAAGCTTTCTTT. As protein: CASSLEREGDQAFF.

V gene TRBV9 combines with J gene TRBJ2-7; D is perhaps TRBD2 (6 bases). CDR1 is SGDLS and CDR2 is YYNGEE in the germline V gene. CDR3 length equals 16 residues. V was pared by 0 bases and J by 2 bases, with 15 bases between. The CDR3 coding sequence is TGTGCCAGCAGCGTAGGGGCGGGGTTTGGGGCCTACGAGCAGTACTTC. Its protein is CASSVGAGFGAYEQYF.

The chain carries TRBV12-5 and TRBJ2-2; 7 bases line up with TRBD2. CDR3 size: 14 residues. Trimming took 5 bases from V and 5 from J; bases not matched to a gene: 5. CDR1 LGHNT and CDR2 FRNRAP come from the germline V gene. The CDR3 loop is CASGPGTITGELFF. The CDR3 region has the DNA TGTGCTAGTGGTCCGGGGACTATAACCGGGGAGCTGTTTTTT.

The V gene is TRBV10-3, the J gene TRBJ2-3; 14 nucleotides line up with TRBD2. Germline CDR1 ENHRY, CDR2 SYGVKD. This CDR3 is 16 amino acids long. The V segment lost 6 bases and the J segment 5 bases; nucleotides outside the gene matches: 7. CDR3: CAIRGLAGDQGDTQYF. For the CDR3, the DNA is TGTGCCATCAGGGGACTAGCGGGAGACCAGGGAGATACGCAGTATTTT.

Only a few counts were recorded for this clone. V gene TRBV27 combines with J gene TRBJ1-2, with 7 nucleotides matching TRBD1. Germline loops: CDR1 MNHEY, CDR2 SMNVEV (reference sequence). Germline trimming cut 6 bases from V and 4 bases from J; bases unmatched to any gene: 8. The CDR3 extends over 14 amino acids. The CDR3 DNA is TGTGCCAGCAGACCACCGGACAGGTTCTATGGCTACACCTTC. The encoded protein is CASRPPDRFYGYTF.

V usage is TRBV5-4 and J usage is TRBJ2-2; 7 bases are a match to TRBD1. The V segment lost 8 bases and the J segment 2 bases; nucleotides outside the gene matches: 9. The germline V gene encodes CDR1 SGHNT and CDR2 YYREEE (reference sequence). The CDR3 is 15 amino acids. CDR3 bases: TGTGCCAGTTCAATTCAGGGGGTTAACACCGGGGAGCTGTTTTTT. This encodes CASSIQGVNTGELFF.

The chain combines TRBV19 with TRBJ2-1, with unresolved D. From germline, CDR1 is LNHDA and CDR2 SQIVND (reference sequence). V was cut by 5 bases and J by 2 bases, with 7 bases left in between. The CDR3 spans 13 residues. The CDR3 DNA reads TGTGCCAGTAGTGCTACAGCCTACAATGAGCAGTTCTTC. Amino acid sequence: CASSATAYNEQFF.

In this sample, this clone turned up a few times. This chain links TRBV27 with TRBJ1-6; D uncertain. Trimming shortened V by 5 bases and J by 6 bases, and 17 bases separated the two germline ends. Germline lookup yields CDR1 MNHEY and CDR2 SMNVEV (reference sequence). CDR3 length: 16 residues. The CDR3 spells CASSRGGSGFNSPLHF. The CDR3 DNA sequence: TGTGCCAGCAGTCGCGGAGGGTCGGGGTTTAATTCACCCCTCCACTTT.

This clone was counted only a few times. The V and J genes are TRBV7-2 and TRBJ1-2; D remains ambiguous. The CDR3 is 14 residues long. Germline V gene data show CDR1 as SGHTA and CDR2 as FQGNSA. V was clipped by 5 bases and J by 2 bases, with 12 bases between them. This CDR3 reads CASSLKAGNYGYTF. CDR3 nucleotides: TGTGCCAGCAGCCTCAAGGCGGGAAACTATGGCTACACCTTC.

The chain uses TRBV4-1 and TRBJ1-5; unclear D gene. The V end was cut by 2 bases, the J end by 9 bases, with 11 bases between. In germline, CDR1 is MGHRA, CDR2 YSYEKL. CDR3 length equals 13 residues. The CDR3 is CASSQNLGGPQHF. The DNA for the CDR3 is TGCGCCAGCAGCCAAAACCTAGGCGGGCCCCAGCATTTT.

The chain combines TRBV7-2 with TRBJ2-7; TRBD2 matches 13 bases. Per germline, CDR1 SGHTA and CDR2 FQGNSA. The CDR3 length is 17 residues. J gave up 2 bases and V 8 bases, and 12 bases lay outside the gene matches. CDR3 coding DNA: TGTGCCAGCTCCGATTCCCCGACTAGCGGGAGGACCTACGAGCAGTACTTC. Translating it yields CASSDSPTSGRTYEQYF.

The J gene is TRBJ1-5, the V gene TRBV7-8; TRBD1 agrees at 9 bases. The CDR3 consists of 15 residues. V gave up 5 bases and J gave up 6 bases; unmatched junction bases: 8. CDR1 is SGHVS and CDR2 is FQNEAQ in the germline V gene. CDR3 nucleotides: TGTGCCAGCAGCCCCGAACAGGGGGCAAGTCAGCCCCAGCATTTT. As protein: CASSPEQGASQPQHF.

The V and J genes are TRBV5-6 and TRBJ2-7; 9 bases align to TRBD1. Germline V gives CDR1 SGHDT, CDR2 YYEEEE. The V and J ends lost 4 bases and 2 bases, in that order; junction bases with no gene match: 10. There are 16 residues in the CDR3. CDR3 DNA: TGTGCCAGCAGCGGAATACGACAGGGGGACCCCTACGAGCAGTACTTC. Translated, it gives CASSGIRQGDPYEQYF. The full variable domain, completed using reference TRBV5-6 and TRBJ2-7, is DAGVTQSPTHLIKTRGQQVTLRCSPKSGHDTVSWYQQALGQGPQFIFQYYEEEERQRGNFPDRFSGHQFPNYSSELNVNALLLGDSALYLCASSGIRQGDPYEQYFGPGTRLTVT.

The V gene is TRBV4-1, the J gene TRBJ2-5; TRBD1 matches 8 bases. V gave up 3 bases and J gave up 1 base; unmatched junction bases: 4. The germline gives CDR1 MGHRA, CDR2 YSYEKL. The CDR3 consists of 15 residues. The CDR3 bases are TGCGCCAGCAGCCATGGGGACAGGCTCCAAGAGACCCAGTACTTC. It specifies CASSHGDRLQETQYF.

The chain has TRBV27 and TRBJ2-7, with D maybe TRBD1 (5 bases). V was shortened by 7 bases and J by 0 bases, with 10 bases between the two germline ends. CDR1 is MNHEY, CDR2 SMNVEV, per germline (reference sequence). CDR3 size: 13 residues. Here the CDR3 reads CASTRGGSYEQYF. The DNA for the CDR3 is TGTGCCAGCACTAGGGGCGGCTCCTACGAGCAGTACTTC.

CDR3 nucleotide sequence: TGTGCCAGCAGCTTGGAGACTAGTTTGAATTACGAGCAGTACTTC. Protein product: CASSLETSLNYEQYF. The V gene is TRBV5-4, the J gene TRBJ2-7; TRBD2 is a possible D gene (6 bases). V gave up 0 bases and J gave up 4 bases, with 14 bases separating them. The CDR3 sequence is 15 residues long. Germline V gene sequence: CDR1 SGHNT, CDR2 YYREEE (reference sequence).

CDR3 DNA: TGTGCCACCAGCAGAAGGACTAGCGGGAATGAGCAGTTCTTC. Translating gives CATSRRTSGNEQFF. This sequence joins TRBV15 and TRBJ2-1, with 11 positions matching TRBD2. Trimming took 2 bases from V and 7 from J; bases not matched to a gene: 1. The CDR3 loop spans 14 amino acids. Germline CDR1 and CDR2: LNHNV and YYDKDF (reference sequence).

J is TRBJ2-1 and V is TRBV10-1, with TRBD1 matching 7 bases. V lost 5 bases, J lost 2 bases, and 6 bases stayed unmatched. Germline CDR1 reads WNHNN; CDR2 reads SYGVQD (reference sequence). This CDR3 is 15 amino acids long. In DNA form, the CDR3 reads TGCGCCAGCAGTCGCCGACAGGGCCCCTACAATGAGCAGTTCTTC. This gives the protein CASSRRQGPYNEQFF.

V is TRBV6-1 and J is TRBJ1-1, with 11 bases fitting TRBD1. Germline values: CDR1 MNHNS, CDR2 SASEGT. V dropped 1 base and J dropped 7; count of bases not matched to a gene: 2. The CDR3 runs 14 residues. The CDR3 region is CASSEGDRGSEAFF. The DNA of the CDR3 is TGTGCCAGCAGTGAAGGGGACAGGGGGAGTGAAGCTTTCTTT.

The J gene is TRBJ2-1, the V gene TRBV4-3, with 9 bases lining up with TRBD2. CDR1 and CDR2 (germline): LGHNA, YSLEER. The J segment lost 4 bases and the V segment lost 4 bases, leaving 5 bases of the junction unmatched. The CDR3 length is 15 residues. The CDR3 protein is CASSPGTSRYNEQFF. CDR3 coding DNA: TGCGCCAGCAGCCCCGGGACTAGCAGATACAATGAGCAGTTCTTC.

The chain employs TRBV5-1 and TRBJ2-7; TRBD2 aligns across 7 bases. With V trimmed by 7 bases and J by 4 bases, 11 bases remained unmatched. Germline V gene data show CDR1 as SGHRS and CDR2 as YFSETQ. This CDR3 contains 14 residues. The chain's CDR3 is CASRYSAGVYEQYF. CDR3 coding DNA: TGCGCCAGCCGTTATTCCGCGGGAGTTTACGAGCAGTACTTC.

The chain links TRBV27 to TRBJ1-2; D possibly corresponds to TRBD1 (6 bases). The CDR3 runs 15 residues. Germline V lookup: CDR1 MNHEY, CDR2 SMNVEV (reference sequence). V dropped 3 bases and J dropped 1 base, with 12 bases sitting between them. Here the CDR3 reads CASSLGAGGNYGYTF. DNA for the CDR3: TGTGCCAGCAGTTTGGGGGCGGGGGGTAACTATGGCTACACCTTC.

A few counts support this clone. The rearrangement joins TRBV27 to TRBJ2-6, with 7 positions matching TRBD1. Trimming cost V 5 bases and J 3 bases; bases outside gene matches: 10. The germline gives CDR1 MNHEY, CDR2 SMNVEV (reference sequence). This CDR3 is 17 amino acids long. CDR3 in amino acids: CASSPRAHRGGANVLTF. The CDR3 DNA reads as TGTGCCAGCAGTCCAAGGGCGCACAGGGGTGGGGCCAACGTCCTGACTTTC.

The CDR3 here is CASSSPGVNYGYTF. In DNA, the CDR3 is TGTGCCAGCAGTTCACCAGGGGTAAACTATGGCTACACCTTC. The chain employs TRBV6-5 and TRBJ1-2, with D perhaps TRBD1 (6 bases). Trimming stripped 4 bases from V and 2 bases from J, with 11 bases between. The length of the CDR3 is 14 residues. From germline, CDR1 is MNHEY and CDR2 SVGAGI.

The chain carries TRBV28 and TRBJ1-2; 11 bases agree with TRBD1. The CDR3 loop spans 14 amino acids. CDR1 MDHEN and CDR2 SYDVKM come from the germline V gene. J lost 4 bases, V lost 8 bases, and 6 bases had no gene match. Written as DNA, the CDR3 is TGTGCCAGCCATGGGACAGGGGGGAGCTATGGCTACACCTTC. Encoded protein: CASHGTGGSYGYTF.

The rearrangement joins TRBV6-1 to TRBJ2-6; no definite D call. V lost 1 base to trimming and J lost 0 bases, with 7 bases between them. The CDR3 totals 16 residues. Germline lookup yields CDR1 MNHNS and CDR2 SASEGT. CDR3 sequence (DNA): TGTGCCAGCAGTGAAGTGTCGAGCTCTGGGGCCAACGTCCTGACTTTC. Translation: CASSEVSSSGANVLTF.

This clone has more than one count but fewer than ten. V gene TRBV28 combines with J gene TRBJ1-1; tentative D call: TRBD1 (6 bases). Germline V gives CDR1 MDHEN, CDR2 SYDVKM. Trimming removed 1 base from V and 6 bases from J, with 12 bases in between. This CDR3 is 14 amino acids long. The CDR3 spells CASSLSQGFSEAFF. As DNA, the CDR3 is TGTGCCAGCAGTTTATCGCAGGGGTTCTCTGAAGCTTTCTTT.

The genes are TRBV7-9 and TRBJ1-4, with 9 bases matching TRBD1. Trimming at V came to 4 bases and at J to 8 bases, leaving 5 bases not matched to a gene. In germline, CDR1 is SEHNR, CDR2 FQNEAQ (reference sequence). This CDR3 contains 14 residues. Here the CDR3 DNA reads TGTGCCAGCAGCTCACAGGGGGCGTGGGAAAAACTGTTTTTT. Amino acids: CASSSQGAWEKLFF.